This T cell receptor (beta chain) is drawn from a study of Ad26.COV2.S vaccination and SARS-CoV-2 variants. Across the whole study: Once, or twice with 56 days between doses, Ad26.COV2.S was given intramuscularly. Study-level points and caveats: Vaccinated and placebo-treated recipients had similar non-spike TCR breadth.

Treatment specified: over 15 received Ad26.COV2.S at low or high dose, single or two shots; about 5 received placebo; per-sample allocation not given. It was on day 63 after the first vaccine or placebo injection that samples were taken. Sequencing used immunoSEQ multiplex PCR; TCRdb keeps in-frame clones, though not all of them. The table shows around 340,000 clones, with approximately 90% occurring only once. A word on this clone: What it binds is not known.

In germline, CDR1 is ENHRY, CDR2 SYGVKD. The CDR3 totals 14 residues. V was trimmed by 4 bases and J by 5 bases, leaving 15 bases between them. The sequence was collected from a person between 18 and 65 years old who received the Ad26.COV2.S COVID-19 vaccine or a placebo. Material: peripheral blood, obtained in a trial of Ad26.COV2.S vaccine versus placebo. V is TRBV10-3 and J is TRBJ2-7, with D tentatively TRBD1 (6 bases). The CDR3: CAISARDIGNEQYF. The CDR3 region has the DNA TGTGCCATCAGTGCCCGGGACATAGGCAACGAGCAGTACTTC.